The next 29 T cell receptor beta chains were all read from a single sample in a study of blood T cells in healthy people across ages. The authors ran a second PCR of about 6 to 11 cycles using a sample-barcoded 5' primer and a J-beta primer mix. TCRdb passed the 5' RACE reads through MiXCR, listing each CDR3 protein once. This repertoire shows 1.5 million to 2 million distinct CDR3 sequences, roughly 32% found once; its top ten account for approximately 10%. Sample: blood. The source is a woman aged 30 to 39 in good health.

Concerning this clonotype itself: Being one base from a much bigger clone, this may be a read error. The chain carries TRBV24-1 and TRBJ1-2; D remains unclear. The CDR3 has 17 amino acids. Looked up from germline, CDR1 is KGHDR and CDR2 is SFDVKD. CDR3 in amino acids: CATSTTAEDQANYSYTF. DNA for the CDR3: TGTGCCACCAGTACGACGGCTGAAGACCAAGCTAACTATAGCTACACCTTC.

V and J are TRBV29-1 and TRBJ2-7; 8 positions agree with TRBD1. The CDR3 has 12 residues. The germline CDR1 and CDR2 sequences are SQVTM and ANQGSEA. The V and J ends lost 6 bases and 3 bases, in that order; junction bases with no gene match: 4. In nucleotides, the CDR3 is TGCAGCGTAAGGACAGGGTTCTACGAGCAGTACTTC. Its translation: CSVRTGFYEQYF.

As regards this clonotype: The germline gene is not matched at one end of the junction; a read error may be the cause. This chain links TRBV7-2 with TRBJ1-2; D is perhaps TRBD1 (5 bases). Germline-derived CDR1 and CDR2 are SGHTA and FQGNSA. The CDR3 consists of 14 residues. Here the CDR3 reads CPSSLSRDDNGYTF. The CDR3 DNA reads TGTCCCAGCAGCTTATCTAGGGACGATAATGGCTACACCTTC.

Ten or more counts support this clonotype. The chain employs TRBV6-1 and TRBJ2-1; tentative D call: TRBD1 (5 bases). V was clipped by 5 bases and J by 6 bases, with 17 bases between them. CDR3 length: 15 residues. Germline V gene data show CDR1 as MNHNS and CDR2 as SASEGT. CDR3 DNA: TGTGCCAGCAGTCAAATGACTGGGGCGCCCAATGAGCAGTTCTTC. It yields the protein CASSQMTGAPNEQFF.

This clonotype was detected many times. The chain has TRBV7-6 and TRBJ2-7; D uncertain. CDR1 and CDR2 (germline): SGHVS, FNYEAQ. V lost 8 bases and J lost 2, with 10 bases in between. This CDR3 is 12 amino acids long. CDR3 bases: TGTGCCAGCTGGGTCATAACCTACGAGCAGTACTTC. As protein: CASWVITYEQYF.

Only one count was recorded for this clonotype. The chain joins TRBV6-5 to TRBJ1-1; D possibly corresponds to TRBD1 (5 bases). The germline CDR1 and CDR2 sequences are MNHEY and SVGAGI. Between the trimmed V and J ends, which lost 5 bases and 3 bases, there was a span of 16 bases. CDR3 length: 15 residues. The chain's CDR3 is CASSRSATGYTEAFF. The CDR3 DNA sequence: TGTGCCAGCAGTCGGTCCGCTACAGGTTACACTGAAGCTTTCTTT.

There are a few counts of this clonotype. The V and J genes are TRBV4-1 and TRBJ1-2; no firm D call. The germline V gene has CDR1 MGHRA and CDR2 YSYEKL. V was pared by 5 bases and J by 8 bases, with 12 bases between. The CDR3 spans 12 residues. This CDR3 reads CASSYPTGGYTF. The CDR3 DNA reads TGCGCCAGCAGCTACCCGACGGGGGGCTACACCTTC.

This clonotype has ten or more counts. J is TRBJ1-2 and V is TRBV18, with D tentatively TRBD1 (6 bases). V lost 8 bases and J 1 base, leaving 11 bases between the germline ends. The length of the CDR3 is 13 residues. In germline, CDR1 is KGHSH, CDR2 LQKENI. For the CDR3, the DNA is TGTGCCAGCAGCCCGGACAGTAACTATGGCTACACCTTC. It encodes CASSPDSNYGYTF.

This chain connects TRBV20-1 to TRBJ2-4; D not resolved. V lost 4 bases and J lost 0, with 22 bases in between. Germline CDR1 DFQATT, CDR2 SNEGSKA (reference sequence). The CDR3 consists of 18 residues. CDR3 in amino acids: CSATQTPTLNLAKNIQYF. The DNA for the CDR3 is TGCAGTGCTACCCAGACACCCACGTTAAACTTAGCCAAAAACATTCAGTACTTC.

This clonotype was observed at least ten times. The rearrangement uses TRBV28 and TRBJ1-2; D perhaps matches TRBD1 (6 bases). Trimming took 2 bases from V and 8 from J, leaving 15 bases between them. Germline V gene sequence: CDR1 MDHEN, CDR2 SYDVKM. This CDR3 comprises 14 residues. CDR3 protein: CASSLRREGVGYTF. The CDR3 DNA reads TGTGCCAGCAGTTTACGCAGGGAGGGGGTCGGCTACACCTTC.

This chain links TRBV7-6 with TRBJ2-5; weak D call: TRBD2 (5 bases). CDR1 and CDR2 from the germline V gene are SGHVS and FNYEAQ. The CDR3 length is 15 residues. V lost 1 base, J lost 5 bases, and 14 bases lay in between. The CDR3 is CASSLGADASETQYF. CDR3 sequence (DNA): TGTGCCAGCAGCTTAGGGGCCGACGCTAGCGAGACCCAGTACTTC.

This clonotype was seen a single time. V is TRBV7-9 and J is TRBJ1-1; TRBD1 matches at 7 bases. Trimming took 3 bases from V and 6 from J; bases not matched to a gene: 4. Germline-derived CDR1 and CDR2 are SEHNR and FQNEAQ (reference sequence). The length of the CDR3 is 13 residues. Written as DNA, the CDR3 is TGTGCCAGCAGCTTGGACAGGATCGCTGAAGCTTTCTTT. Amino acids: CASSLDRIAEAFF.

The chain employs TRBV5-1 and TRBJ1-5, with TRBD1 identical over 7 bases. Trimming removed 4 bases from V and 4 bases from J; junction bases left unmatched: 8. The germline V gene encodes CDR1 SGHRS and CDR2 YFSETQ. The CDR3 is 15 amino acids. The CDR3 here is CASSAWTGQNQPQHF. In nucleotides, the CDR3 is TGCGCCAGCAGCGCCTGGACAGGCCAGAATCAGCCCCAGCATTTT.

Details on this clonotype: This may stem from a read error, because a much larger clone lies one nucleotide away. This chain joins TRBV7-6 and TRBJ2-3; D is ambiguous. CDR1 is SGHVS, CDR2 FNYEAQ, per germline. The CDR3 length is 15 residues. The CDR3 sequence: CVSSLGVYPGDTQYF. CDR3 sequence (DNA): TGTGTCAGCAGCTTAGGTGTCTACCCGGGCGATACGCAGTATTTT.

This clonotype turned up a few times. The rearrangement joins TRBV7-3 to TRBJ2-1, with D perhaps being TRBD1 or TRBD2 (7 bases each). Germline V gene data show CDR1 as SGHTA and CDR2 as FQGTGA. The CDR3 spans 16 residues. V was clipped by 5 bases and J by 4 bases, with 18 bases between them. CDR3: CASSPQGGRTYNEQFF. CDR3 DNA sequence: TGTGCCAGCAGCCCCCAGGGGGGGAGAACTTACAATGAGCAGTTCTTC.

The gene calls are TRBV28 and TRBJ2-7; D might be TRBD1 (5 bases). Germline V gene sequence: CDR1 MDHEN, CDR2 SYDVKM. CDR3 length: 11 residues. The V end was cut by 8 bases, the J end by 1 base, with 6 bases between. CDR3 DNA sequence: TGTGCCAGCGGGGCTTCCTACGAGCAGTACTTC. Its protein is CASGASYEQYF.

This clonotype was counted a few times. This sequence joins TRBV21-1 and TRBJ2-7; the tabulated D call, TRBD1, remains unverified against the DNA. TRBV21-1 is a recognized pseudogene. CDR3 length: 19 residues. The CDR3 protein is CASSKGGTFPSPGELEQYF. The CDR3 bases are TGTGCCAGCAGCAAAGGGGGGACATTTCCCTCTCCAGGAGAGCTCGAGCAGTACTTC.

The chain carries TRBV9 and TRBJ2-5; 8 bases line up with TRBD1. The germline CDR1 and CDR2 sequences are SGDLS and YYNGEE. The ends lost 9 bases at V and 7 bases at J; junction bases unmatched: 11. The CDR3 extends over 13 amino acids. CDR3 sequence: CATGQGGDGTQYF. CDR3 nucleotides: TGTGCCACCGGACAGGGTGGCGATGGGACCCAGTACTTC.

This clonotype showed up just a few times. The chain combines TRBV15 with TRBJ1-1; D not resolved. The CDR3 consists of 15 residues. The ends were cut back, 1 base at V and 4 bases at J, with 13 bases in the middle. The germline V gene has CDR1 LNHNV and CDR2 YYDKDF (reference sequence). CDR3 in DNA: TGTGCCACCAGCAGAGTCGAGGTTAGTGGCACTGAAGCTTTCTTT. It is translated as CATSRVEVSGTEAFF.

Written as DNA, the CDR3 is TGTGCCAGCAGCTCCCTAGCGGGAGGAATCGATGAGCAGTTCTTC. It translates to CASSSLAGGIDEQFF. This sequence joins TRBV7-9 and TRBJ2-1, with 11 bases aligning to TRBD2. CDR3 length: 15 amino acids. Germline CDR1 reads SEHNR; CDR2 reads FQNEAQ (reference sequence). The junction had 7 bases not matched to a gene; V was cut back by 4 bases and J by 8 bases.

The chain links TRBV28 to TRBJ2-7, with D possibly matching TRBD1 (8 bases). The CDR3 spans 15 residues. The V and J ends lost 7 bases and 0 bases respectively, with 16 bases between them. Germline loops: CDR1 MDHEN, CDR2 SYDVKM. The CDR3 nucleotides read TGTGCCAGCAAGAGGTACAGGGGGGGCTCCTACGAGCAGTACTTC. Protein sequence: CASKRYRGGSYEQYF.

The rearrangement uses TRBV29-1 and TRBJ1-1; 10 bases fit TRBD1. CDR1 is SQVTM, CDR2 ANQGSEA, per germline. The CDR3 is 13 amino acids. V lost 5 bases to trimming and J lost 6 bases; unmatched junction nucleotides: 6. The CDR3 region has the DNA TGCAGCGTTTGGGACAGGGGAGGCTCTGAAGCTTTCTTT. Amino acid sequence: CSVWDRGGSEAFF.

This chain uses TRBV7-6 with TRBJ2-1; the D is unclear. Looked up from germline, CDR1 is SGHVS and CDR2 is FNYEAQ. Trimming cost V 3 bases and J 10 bases, with 13 bases left between them. The CDR3 totals 13 residues. The CDR3 is CASSFSHSREQFF. In DNA form, the CDR3 reads TGTGCCAGCAGCTTTAGCCACTCGAGGGAGCAGTTCTTC.

This clonotype was picked up a small number of times. The V and J genes are TRBV5-1 and TRBJ2-7; the match to TRBD1 covers 9 bases. V gave up 3 bases and J gave up 1 base; unmatched junction bases: 5. CDR3 size: 15 residues. The germline V gene encodes CDR1 SGHRS and CDR2 YFSETQ. The CDR3 DNA sequence: TGCGCCAGCAGCTCTGGGACAGGGCTTTCCTACGAGCAGTACTTC. This encodes CASSSGTGLSYEQYF.

This clonotype occurred many times. The chain is built from TRBV15 and TRBJ2-1; weak D call: TRBD2 (6 bases). This CDR3 contains 14 residues. Germline assignment: CDR1 LNHNV and CDR2 YYDKDF (reference sequence). Trimming cost V 1 base and J 10 bases, with 14 bases left between them. The DNA for the CDR3 is TGTGCCACCAGCAGAGCCCGCGGGGCGGAGGAGCAGTTCTTC. Protein product: CATSRARGAEEQFF.

The V call is TRBV10-3, the J call TRBJ1-1, with no clear D. CDR1 is ENHRY, CDR2 SYGVKD, per germline. The CDR3 is made up of 13 amino acids. Between the trimmed V and J ends, which lost 4 bases and 1 base, there was a span of 7 bases. The DNA for the CDR3 is TGTGCCATCAGTGGTCATGAGAACACTGAAGCTTTCTTT. Protein product: CAISGHENTEAFF.

This clonotype was seen ten or more times. The chain recombines TRBV12-3 or TRBV12-4 with TRBJ2-3; 8 bases match TRBD2. V lost 3 bases, J lost 0 bases, and 5 bases stayed unmatched. The CDR3 is 16 residues long. CDR3: CASSFRLAGSTDTQYF. CDR3 in DNA: TGTGCCAGCAGTTTTCGGCTAGCGGGTAGCACAGATACGCAGTATTTT.

Remarks on this clonotype: One end of the junction is discordant with germline, which a read error may explain. This sequence joins TRBV7-9 and TRBJ1-5; TRBD1 is a possible D gene (5 bases). This CDR3 comprises 15 residues. Germline values: CDR1 SEHNR, CDR2 FQNEAQ (reference sequence). CDR3: CASGLGRDGNQPQHF. In DNA form, the CDR3 reads TGTGCCAGCGGCTTAGGCAGGGACGGCAATCAGCCCCAGCATTTT.

Regarding this clonotype: A clone one base away is much larger, so this may be a read error. This chain joins TRBV5-1 and TRBJ2-7; tentatively, D is TRBD1 (6 bases). The CDR3 is 14 amino acids. Trimming cost V 0 bases and J 3 bases, with 10 bases left between them. CDR1 and CDR2 from the germline V gene are SGHRS and YFSETQ. The CDR3 DNA is TGCGCCAGCAGCTTGGACAGGGCCAACTACGAGCAGTACTTC. Translated, it gives CASSLDRANYEQYF.